The subject of this entry is one T cell receptor beta chain. Its antigen is as yet unknown. Additional DNA sequences in this sample encode the identical CDR3. Terminally differentiated effector memory CD45RA+ cells were left out of the naive CD8 fraction, which was CD45RO-negative and positively selected for CCR7. Caucasian adults residing in Nashville, Tennessee made up all the donors. V was cut by 7 bases and J by 1 base, with 11 bases left in between. The germline CDR1 and CDR2 sequences are MNHEY and SMNVEV (reference sequence). This CDR3 is built from 13 residues. The record originates from a study of shared clonotypes between healthy human individuals. In the study overall: Per donor, three plates held CD4 naive cells, three held CD4 memory, two held CD8 naive and one held CD8 memory.

Broader study findings: Estimated richness values were generally larger in naive subsets than in memory subsets.

Replicate sorted-subset PCRs were loaded with around 0.2 ug DNA, approximately 31,000 T cell genomes. The data were produced by immunoSEQ multiplex PCR, yet TCRdb's version contains in-frame clones alone and is incomplete. Of more than 500,000 clones in the sample, roughly 95% are singletons; the top ten hold over 0.1%. The origin of this receptor is a woman in her 30s in good health. J is TRBJ2-7 and V is TRBV27; D ambiguous. Sequences were obtained from naive CD8+ T cells sorted from blood. The CDR3 protein is CASTPGGSYEQYF. Written as DNA, the CDR3 is TGTGCCAGCACCCCAGGCGGTTCCTACGAGCAGTACTTC.